This passage covers 7 T cell receptor beta chains from one sample sequenced in a study of cytomegalovirus exposure and HLA in healthy donors. The study ran its PCR with 60 Vbeta and 13 Jbeta primers. TCRdb's copy holds only in-frame clones and misses some; the assay was immunoSEQ multiplex PCR. Of some 180,000 clones listed, over 65% are singletons. Sample: PBMCs. These receptors were taken from a man aged 35 to 55 in good health and CMV-seropositive.

There are a few counts of this clone. J is TRBJ2-3 and V is TRBV4-2; 7 nucleotides agree with TRBD2. The CDR3 loop spans 17 amino acids. Germline V lookup: CDR1 LGHNA, CDR2 YNFKEQ. J was trimmed by 3 bases and V by 0 bases; bases with no gene match: 9. CDR3 sequence: CASSQEFDGGSTDTQYF. The CDR3, as DNA: TGTGCCAGCAGCCAAGAGTTTGACGGCGGGAGTACAGATACGCAGTATTTT.

V is TRBV4-1 and J is TRBJ2-1; TRBD2 agrees at 7 bases. Losses at the gene ends were 3 bases for V and 9 bases for J; bases not matched to a gene: 14. This CDR3 is 16 amino acids long. Germline values: CDR1 MGHRA, CDR2 YSYEKL. The CDR3 is CASSHGWTRRVGEQFF. The CDR3, as DNA: TGCGCCAGCAGCCATGGGTGGACTAGGAGGGTGGGTGAGCAGTTCTTC.

This rearrangement joins TRBV5-4 to TRBJ2-1; 10 bases are shared with TRBD1. The CDR3 contains 15 residues. Germline V lookup: CDR1 SGHNT, CDR2 YYREEE (reference sequence). V lost 4 bases to trimming and J lost 6 bases; unmatched junction nucleotides: 7. In DNA, the CDR3 is TGTGCCAGCAGCACTGGGACAGGGGTACCCAATGAGCAGTTCTTC. It translates to CASSTGTGVPNEQFF.

V is TRBV10-2 and J is TRBJ2-2, with 10 bases that match TRBD1. V lost 7 bases and J lost 0; bases outside the gene matches: 8. The CDR3 runs 17 residues. Germline lookup yields CDR1 WSHSY and CDR2 SAAADI. DNA of the CDR3: TGCGCCAGCACATCGGGACAGGGGATTTCGAACACCGGGGAGCTGTTTTTT. Translated: CASTSGQGISNTGELFF.

The gene calls are TRBV2 and TRBJ1-4, with a weak D call TRBD1 (5 bases). V gave up 8 bases and J gave up 6 bases, with 16 bases separating them. This CDR3 region has 14 residues. The germline V gene encodes CDR1 SNHLY and CDR2 FYNNEI. CDR3 sequence (DNA): TGTGCCAGCGTTAGAAGGGGAGGTTATGAAAAACTGTTTTTT. As protein: CASVRRGGYEKLFF.

The genes are TRBV9 and TRBJ2-3; TRBD2 matches 15 bases. The CDR3 spans 18 residues. Trimming cost V 3 bases and J 1 base; bases outside gene matches: 6. The V gene's germline CDR1 is SGDLS and CDR2 YYNGEE. CDR3 protein: CASSEGLAGGGGTDTQYF. The CDR3 DNA is TGTGCCAGCAGCGAGGGACTAGCGGGAGGTGGCGGCACAGATACGCAGTATTTT.

The rearrangement uses TRBV7-9 and TRBJ2-2; tentatively, D is TRBD2 (6 bases). The CDR3 runs to 18 residues. Germline values: CDR1 SEHNR, CDR2 FQNEAQ (reference sequence). Trimming took off 2 bases at V and 1 base at J, with 17 bases between the two ends. CDR3 loop: CASSLLVGLAMNTGELFF. The CDR3 coding sequence is TGTGCCAGCAGCTTATTAGTCGGGCTAGCGATGAACACCGGGGAGCTGTTTTTT.